These 32 T cell receptor beta chains came from one sample sequenced in a study of blood T cell repertoires in COVID-19. Clones were read by immunoSEQ multiplex PCR, and TCRdb kept only the in-frame ones, dropping some. The table records 350,000 to 550,000 clones, around 89% of them present only once. The material sequenced was PBMCs or T cells enriched from blood (not recorded which). All receptors derive from a man aged 25-40 years who had recovered from COVID-19.

The chain couples TRBV28 to TRBJ1-3; D ambiguous. V was cut by 2 bases and J by 6 bases, with 8 bases left in between. Germline CDR1 and CDR2: MDHEN and SYDVKM. The CDR3 extends over 13 amino acids. The CDR3 bases are TGTGCCAGCAGTTTAAACAGCCCAAACACCATATATTTT. Its protein is CASSLNSPNTIYF.

The chain combines TRBV12-3 or TRBV12-4 with TRBJ1-4; possible D gene TRBD1, 6 bases. Trimming took off 5 bases at V and 8 bases at J, with 12 bases between the two ends. CDR3 length: 13 residues. This CDR3 reads CASSLNRDEKLFF. In DNA, the CDR3 is TGTGCCAGCAGTCTCAACAGGGACGAAAAACTGTTTTTT.

This clone appeared a single time. The chain employs TRBV27 and TRBJ2-1, with 8 bases fitting TRBD2. From germline, CDR1 is MNHEY and CDR2 SMNVEV (reference sequence). The CDR3 has 18 residues. The V segment lost 3 bases and the J segment 4 bases; nucleotides outside the gene matches: 14. CDR3 sequence reads: CASSLSPGAGGRYNEQFF. CDR3 bases: TGTGCCAGCAGTTTGTCCCCCGGGGCGGGAGGACGATACAATGAGCAGTTCTTC.

The table lists this clone with a count of one. The chain combines TRBV2 with TRBJ1-5; TRBD1 matches 9 bases. Unmatched junction bases numbered 5, after V lost 5 bases and J lost 3 bases. The germline gives CDR1 SNHLY, CDR2 FYNNEI. The CDR3 consists of 15 residues. The CDR3 loop reads CASSIDRGYNQPQHF. CDR3 nucleotide sequence: TGTGCCAGCAGTATCGACAGGGGGTACAATCAGCCCCAGCATTTT.

There are a few counts of this clone. The identical CDR3 is also encoded by other nucleotide sequences in the sample. The chain carries TRBV28 and TRBJ2-3, with a weak D call TRBD2 (6 bases). Trimming removed 3 bases at V and 3 bases at J, with 7 bases between. The germline gives CDR1 MDHEN, CDR2 SYDVKM. The CDR3 is 13 residues long. The CDR3 here is CASSFGGTDTQYF. The CDR3 DNA reads TGTGCCAGCAGTTTTGGGGGGACAGATACGCAGTATTTT.

In this sample, this clone turned up a few times. This chain links TRBV7-8 with TRBJ1-2; D is ambiguous. The CDR3 sequence is 15 residues long. The germline V gene encodes CDR1 SGHVS and CDR2 FQNEAQ. The V end was cut by 0 bases, the J end by 1 base, with 9 bases between. As DNA, the CDR3 is TGTGCCAGCAGCTTAGCGGAGGGCAGTAACTATGGCTACACCTTC. Amino acid sequence: CASSLAEGSNYGYTF.

A note on this clone: The same CDR3 arises from other DNA sequences in this sample as well. The chain uses TRBV3-1 (or the pseudogene TRBV3-2) and TRBJ2-7, with a weak D call TRBD1 (6 bases). Germline V CDR1 and CDR2: LGHDT, YNNKEL (reference sequence). This CDR3 region has 14 residues. The ends were cut back, 0 bases at V and 2 bases at J, with 8 bases in the middle. The DNA for the CDR3 is TGTGCCAGCAGCCAAGAAGGGGGAACCTACGAGCAGTACTTC. Encoded protein: CASSQEGGTYEQYF.

J is TRBJ1-2 and V is TRBV12-5, with D hard to call. Germline assignment: CDR1 LGHNT and CDR2 FRNRAP. The V and J ends lost 4 bases and 3 bases respectively, with 9 bases between them. This CDR3 has 13 residues. The CDR3 DNA reads as TGTGCTAGTGGTTCTCCACTTTACTATGGCTACACCTTC. This gives the protein CASGSPLYYGYTF.

The CDR3 DNA reads TGTGCCAGCAGCCAAGTTCGGGCGGGCACCGGGGAGCTGTTTTTT. Amino acids: CASSQVRAGTGELFF. This chain connects TRBV4-2 to TRBJ2-2, with D perhaps TRBD2 (5 bases). This CDR3 has 15 amino acids. Germline CDR1 reads LGHNA; CDR2 reads YNFKEQ. Trimming removed 1 base from V and 4 bases from J, with 10 bases in between.

In this sample, this clone turned up once. The chain recombines TRBV2 with TRBJ2-7, with 9 bases fitting TRBD2. The trim removed 7 bases at V and 4 bases at J, leaving 11 bases unmatched. The CDR3 totals 15 residues. CDR1 is SNHLY and CDR2 is FYNNEI in the germline V gene. CDR3 amino acids: CASTQRLAGNYEQYF. CDR3 coding DNA: TGTGCCAGCACACAACGCCTAGCGGGAAATTACGAGCAGTACTTC.

This clone was seen once. The chain carries TRBV15 and TRBJ1-1; tentatively, D is TRBD1 (6 bases). The length of the CDR3 is 14 residues. V lost 0 bases to trimming and J lost 8 bases, with 13 bases between them. Per germline, CDR1 LNHNV and CDR2 YYDKDF (reference sequence). CDR3 coding DNA: TGTGCCACCAGCAGAGATTATCAGGGGAAGGAAGCTTTCTTT. Its translation: CATSRDYQGKEAFF. The full variable domain, with the rest looked up from reference TRBV15 and TRBJ1-1, is DAMVIQNPRYQVTQFGKPVTLSCSQTLNHNVMYWYQQKSSQAPKLLFHYYDKDFNNEADTPDNFQSRRPNTSFCFLDIRSPGLGDTAMYLCATSRDYQGKEAFFGQGTRLTVV.

The CDR3 DNA reads as TGTGCCACCGGGACAGGGGGAGGCGGCAATCAGCCCCAGCATTTT. This codes for CATGTGGGGNQPQHF. J is TRBJ1-5 and V is TRBV6-5; 11 nucleotides agree with TRBD1. The CDR3 consists of 15 residues. With V trimmed by 10 bases and J by 2 bases, 7 bases remained unmatched. The germline V gene encodes CDR1 MNHEY and CDR2 SVGAGI.

The chain uses TRBV2 and TRBJ2-7; tentative D call: TRBD2 (5 bases). V dropped 7 bases and J dropped 6 bases, with 10 bases sitting between them. CDR3 length: 11 residues. CDR1 SNHLY and CDR2 FYNNEI come from the germline V gene. The CDR3 region is CASKGGGEQYF. CDR3 in DNA: TGTGCCAGCAAAGGAGGCGGCGAGCAGTACTTC.

The table lists this clone with a count of one. The chain links TRBV6-5 to TRBJ1-2; D unresolved. This CDR3 contains 14 residues. Germline assignment: CDR1 MNHEY and CDR2 SVGAGI. V dropped 6 bases and J dropped 0 bases, with 11 bases sitting between them. Written as DNA, the CDR3 is TGTGCCAGCAGCGAGGTAGTTACTAACTATGGCTACACCTTC. Amino acid sequence: CASSEVVTNYGYTF.

The chain uses TRBV6-6 and TRBJ2-5; 9 bases are a match to TRBD2. From germline, CDR1 is MNHNY and CDR2 SVGAGI (reference sequence). The CDR3 spans 15 residues. V trimming: 2 bases; J trimming: 5 bases; junction bases outside the gene matches: 6. CDR3 residues: CASSYRAGGRETQYF. CDR3 DNA sequence: TGTGCCAGCAGTTACCGAGCGGGAGGTCGGGAGACCCAGTACTTC.

V is TRBV7-9 and J is TRBJ2-7; TRBD2 might be the D (5 bases). The CDR3 consists of 12 residues. Germline V CDR1 and CDR2: SEHNR, FQNEAQ (reference sequence). Trimming pared 5 bases from V and 3 bases from J, leaving 8 bases between. Here the CDR3 reads CASSPEGYEQYF. For the CDR3, the DNA is TGTGCCAGCAGCCCCGAGGGCTACGAGCAGTACTTC.

The chain uses TRBV5-6 and TRBJ1-1; no clear D gene. Germline CDR1 is SGHDT and CDR2 is YYEEEE. The CDR3 runs to 12 residues. Deletions cut 3 bases from V and 1 base from J, with 4 bases between. CDR3 sequence: CASSSRNTEAFF. The CDR3 DNA reads as TGTGCCAGCAGCTCGCGGAACACTGAAGCTTTCTTT.

The CDR3 bases are TGTGCCAGCAGATTCGGGGGGGGCTCCTACGAGCAGTACTTC. It codes for CASRFGGGSYEQYF. The chain carries TRBV6-5 and TRBJ2-7, with TRBD2 matching over 8 bases. This CDR3 has 14 amino acids. Germline V gene lookup returns CDR1 MNHEY and CDR2 SVGAGI. Trimming removed 6 bases from V and 0 bases from J; junction bases left unmatched: 4.

J is TRBJ2-1 and V is TRBV18, with a possible D match to TRBD2 (6 bases). CDR3 length: 16 residues. Germline CDR1 KGHSH, CDR2 LQKENI. Trimming took 3 bases from V and 0 from J, leaving 12 bases between them. CDR3 sequence (DNA): TGTGCCAGCTCACCCAACGCGGGGTTCTCCTACAATGAGCAGTTCTTC. Protein: CASSPNAGFSYNEQFF.

V and J are TRBV21-1 and TRBJ2-2; no check of the table's D call, TRBD1, against the DNA was made. TRBV21-1 is noted as a pseudogene. This CDR3 region has 16 residues. The CDR3 reads CASASFRDRGTGELFF. The CDR3 nucleotides are TGTGCCAGCGCTTCCTTCCGGGACAGGGGCACCGGGGAGCTGTTTTTT.

The chain uses TRBV28 and TRBJ2-7, with D possibly TRBD1 on 6 matching bases. The CDR3 runs to 16 residues. In germline, CDR1 is MDHEN, CDR2 SYDVKM. V was clipped by 5 bases and J by 1 base, with 18 bases between them. CDR3 sequence: CASSNPGHLISYEQYF. The CDR3 region has the DNA TGTGCCAGCAGTAACCCGGGACACCTAATATCCTACGAGCAGTACTTC.

The chain is built from TRBV7-2 and TRBJ2-7; D perhaps matches TRBD2 (6 bases). The CDR3 has 16 amino acids. Between the trimmed V and J ends, which lost 5 bases and 1 base, there was a span of 18 bases. CDR1 and CDR2 (germline): SGHTA, FQGNSA. The CDR3 loop reads CASSPTGDGLSYEQYF. The CDR3 DNA reads as TGTGCCAGCAGCCCAACGGGGGATGGGCTATCCTACGAGCAGTACTTC.

The chain has TRBV9 and TRBJ1-1, with D maybe TRBD1 (6 bases). V lost 0 bases, J lost 0 bases, and 9 bases lay in between. The CDR3 has 15 residues. The germline gives CDR1 SGDLS, CDR2 YYNGEE. The CDR3: CASSVGPGVNTEAFF. The CDR3 bases are TGTGCCAGCAGCGTAGGACCAGGGGTGAACACTGAAGCTTTCTTT.

This clone was seen a single time. The chain uses TRBV19 and TRBJ1-3; possibly TRBD1 for D (5 bases). Germline V gene sequence: CDR1 LNHDA, CDR2 SQIVND (reference sequence). V dropped 10 bases and J dropped 1 base, with 14 bases sitting between them. The CDR3 spans 14 residues. The CDR3 sequence: CATGDGGSGNTIYF. The CDR3 coding sequence is TGTGCCACGGGCGACGGGGGGTCTGGAAACACCATATATTTT.

The chain couples TRBV12-3 or TRBV12-4 to TRBJ1-1; 9 bases map to TRBD1. V shed 5 bases and J 5 bases; nucleotides not matched to a gene: 3. CDR3 length: 13 amino acids. The CDR3 DNA sequence: TGTGCCAGCAGTGACAGGGGGGGGACTGAAGCTTTCTTT. Protein sequence: CASSDRGGTEAFF.

This clone occurred a few times. This rearrangement joins TRBV6-6 to TRBJ2-7; D unresolved. Per the germline V gene, CDR1 is MNHNY and CDR2 is SVGAGI (reference sequence). With 3 bases removed from V and 0 bases from J, the gap between germline ends came to 9 bases. The CDR3 has 14 amino acids. The CDR3 region is CASSYLSSSYEQYF. The DNA for the CDR3 is TGTGCCAGCAGTTATCTATCCTCCTCCTACGAGCAGTACTTC.

As regards this clone: Other DNA sequences in the sample encode the same CDR3. The chain links TRBV28 to TRBJ1-2; D unclear. CDR3 size: 12 residues. Germline lookup yields CDR1 MDHEN and CDR2 SYDVKM. Trimming cost V 3 bases and J 3 bases, with 5 bases left between them. The CDR3 DNA sequence: TGTGCCAGCAGTTTGTCGGACTATGGCTACACCTTC. Translating gives CASSLSDYGYTF.

This chain connects TRBV19 to TRBJ1-6; TRBD1 matches at 7 bases. With 4 bases clipped from V and 6 bases from J, the junction kept 6 bases outside the gene matches. Germline V gives CDR1 LNHDA, CDR2 SQIVND (reference sequence). The CDR3 covers 15 residues. The CDR3 nucleotides read TGTGCCAGTAGTACTTACCGGGACAGTAATTCACCCCTCCACTTT. Encoded protein: CASSTYRDSNSPLHF.

The gene calls are TRBV9 and TRBJ2-5, with 8 positions matching TRBD2. Unmatched junction bases numbered 7, after V lost 0 bases and J lost 3 bases. Germline lookup yields CDR1 SGDLS and CDR2 YYNGEE. This CDR3 region has 16 residues. The CDR3 is CASSVGGREGEETQYF. The CDR3 bases are TGTGCCAGCAGCGTAGGGGGACGGGAGGGAGAAGAGACCCAGTACTTC.

The V and J genes are TRBV6-6 and TRBJ2-7; 10 bases are a match to TRBD1. In germline, CDR1 is MNHNY, CDR2 SVGAGI (reference sequence). This CDR3 has 15 amino acids. V lost 6 bases and J lost 4; bases outside the gene matches: 9. The CDR3 sequence: CASRTGTGVMYEQYF. The CDR3 DNA follows: TGTGCCAGCAGGACCGGGACAGGGGTGATGTACGAGCAGTACTTC.

V gene TRBV30 combines with J gene TRBJ1-1; 7 positions match TRBD1. The CDR3 has 13 amino acids. Germline V gene lookup returns CDR1 GTSNPN and CDR2 SVGIG (reference sequence). The V and J ends lost 5 bases and 2 bases, in that order; junction bases with no gene match: 5. CDR3 sequence (DNA): TGTGCCTGGGGCACAGGGGTCAACACTGAAGCTTTCTTT. As protein: CAWGTGVNTEAFF.

As DNA, the CDR3 is TGTGCCAGCAGCCAAGCGATGAGCGGGAGCACAGATACGCAGTATTTT. It specifies CASSQAMSGSTDTQYF. V is TRBV3-1 (or the pseudogene TRBV3-2) and J is TRBJ2-3; TRBD2 is a possible D gene (6 bases). The CDR3 consists of 16 residues. CDR1 and CDR2 from the germline V gene are LGHDT and YNNKEL (reference sequence). V was cut by 1 base and J by 0 bases, with 11 bases left in between.